A single sample is the source of the 25 T cell receptor beta chains below, sequenced in a study of cytomegalovirus exposure and HLA in healthy donors. Clones were read by immunoSEQ multiplex PCR, and TCRdb kept only the in-frame ones, dropping some. The data hold about 140,000 clones, with 84% observed a single time. Sequencing input: PBMCs. These receptors originate from a woman between 25 and 40 years old in good health and CMV-seronegative.

This chain joins TRBV7-8 and TRBJ1-1; tentatively, D is TRBD1 (5 bases). The CDR3 spans 17 residues. The ends were cut back, 5 bases at V and 1 base at J, with 20 bases in the middle. Germline CDR1 and CDR2: SGHVS and FQNEAQ. In DNA form, the CDR3 reads TGTGCCAGCAGCCCCCCTTTAAGATACAGGCGGAACACTGAAGCTTTCTTT. Protein sequence: CASSPPLRYRRNTEAFF.

This clone was recorded a few times. The rearrangement uses TRBV28 and TRBJ1-1; 7 nucleotides agree with TRBD1. The junction had 8 bases not matched to a gene; V was cut back by 9 bases and J by 4 bases. Germline V lookup: CDR1 MDHEN, CDR2 SYDVKM. This CDR3 spans 13 amino acids. Written as DNA, the CDR3 is TGTGCCAGTCAAAGCAGGGGGAGCACTGAAGCTTTCTTT. Amino acid sequence: CASQSRGSTEAFF.

This clone has a handful of counts. The chain combines TRBV27 with TRBJ1-2, with 7 bases aligning to TRBD1. Germline-derived CDR1 and CDR2 are MNHEY and SMNVEV (reference sequence). Trimming took 3 bases from V and 1 from J; bases not matched to a gene: 8. The CDR3 totals 16 residues. CDR3: CASSFRQGRFNYGYTF. CDR3 in DNA: TGTGCCAGCAGTTTTAGACAGGGTCGCTTTAACTATGGCTACACCTTC.

This rearrangement joins TRBV9 to TRBJ1-2; 11 nucleotides align to TRBD1. This CDR3 region has 15 residues. Unmatched junction bases numbered 4, after V lost 4 bases and J lost 2 bases. The V gene's germline CDR1 is SGDLS and CDR2 YYNGEE. The CDR3 reads CASSPRDRGNYGYTF. The CDR3 nucleotides are TGTGCCAGCAGCCCCCGGGACAGGGGGAACTATGGCTACACCTTC.

The CDR3 region is CASRYGLSSLNEQFF. In nucleotides, the CDR3 is TGTGCCAGCAGGTACGGACTATCCTCCCTCAATGAGCAGTTCTTC. The J gene is TRBJ2-1, the V gene TRBV14; weak D call: TRBD2 (6 bases). Trimming cost V 6 bases and J 6 bases, with 18 bases left between them. Germline assignment: CDR1 SGHDN and CDR2 FVKESK. This CDR3 comprises 15 residues.

The rearrangement joins TRBV4-1 to TRBJ2-1; D is undetermined. CDR3 length equals 14 residues. Trimming removed 4 bases from V and 4 bases from J, with 11 bases in between. The germline CDR1 and CDR2 sequences are MGHRA and YSYEKL. CDR3 amino acids: CASSPFRAYNEQFF. The CDR3 bases are TGCGCCAGCAGCCCATTCCGAGCTTACAATGAGCAGTTCTTC.

The V call is TRBV19, the J call TRBJ2-1; 8 bases map to TRBD1. Trimming took 5 bases from V and 1 from J; bases not matched to a gene: 4. CDR1 LNHDA and CDR2 SQIVND come from the germline V gene (reference sequence). The CDR3 totals 15 residues. As DNA, the CDR3 is TGTGCCAGTAGTCTGGGGACAGGTTCCTACAATGAGCAGTTCTTC. It is translated as CASSLGTGSYNEQFF.

The rearrangement links TRBV5-5 to TRBJ2-3, with 8 bases identical to TRBD2. The CDR3 length is 15 residues. Trimming cost V 6 bases and J 7 bases; bases outside gene matches: 13. Germline-derived CDR1 and CDR2 are SGHKS and YYEKEE (reference sequence). In nucleotides, the CDR3 is TGTGCCAGCACCCTCGGACTAGCCGCGGGAAATACGCAGTATTTT. Protein product: CASTLGLAAGNTQYF.

The gene calls are TRBV5-5 and TRBJ1-2, with no clear D. Deletions cut 3 bases from V and 7 bases from J, with 16 bases between. The CDR3 runs to 14 residues. Germline V gene sequence: CDR1 SGHKS, CDR2 YYEKEE (reference sequence). CDR3 sequence: CASSYRQVLVGYTF. In DNA form, the CDR3 reads TGTGCCAGCAGCTACCGTCAGGTACTTGTTGGCTACACCTTC.

The CDR3 reads CASSGRGTAAFHF. In DNA, the CDR3 is TGTGCCAGCAGTGGGAGGGGGACAGCGGCCTTCCACTTT. The chain recombines TRBV6-1 with TRBJ1-6; 7 bases are a match to TRBD1. With V trimmed by 4 bases and J by 17 bases, 11 bases remained unmatched. Per the germline V gene, CDR1 is MNHNS and CDR2 is SASEGT. This CDR3 is 13 amino acids long.

The chain joins TRBV9 to TRBJ1-1; tentatively, D is TRBD1 (6 bases). CDR1 SGDLS and CDR2 YYNGEE come from the germline V gene. The length of the CDR3 is 13 residues. The V and J ends lost 4 bases and 5 bases respectively, with 12 bases between them. Here the CDR3 reads CASSPSGVTEAFF. The CDR3 nucleotides are TGTGCCAGCAGCCCTTCAGGGGTGACTGAAGCTTTCTTT.

The chain links TRBV2 to TRBJ2-2; 7 nucleotides align to TRBD2. CDR1 and CDR2 from the germline V gene are SNHLY and FYNNEI. The CDR3 length is 11 residues. V was clipped by 9 bases and J by 6 bases; unmatched bases: 1. CDR3 protein: CASGRAGELFF. The DNA of the CDR3 is TGTGCCAGTGGGAGGGCCGGGGAGCTGTTTTTT.

The chain carries TRBV9 and TRBJ1-4; 8 nucleotides agree with TRBD1. V was pared by 0 bases and J by 10 bases, with 8 bases of the junction left unmatched. Germline CDR1 reads SGDLS; CDR2 reads YYNGEE. CDR3 length: 15 residues. The CDR3 region is CASSVEGQGVGKLFF. CDR3 nucleotides: TGTGCCAGCAGCGTAGAAGGACAGGGAGTTGGAAAACTGTTTTTT.

A single count supports this clone. The CDR3 DNA reads as TGCGCCAGCAGCTTGGGCCGGCTAGCGGGGGGGCCGGGCAATGAGCAGTTCTTC. Translated: CASSLGRLAGGPGNEQFF. The chain couples TRBV5-1 to TRBJ2-1, with 12 bases fitting TRBD2. CDR3 length: 18 residues. V lost 0 bases, J lost 6 bases, and 10 bases stayed unmatched. In germline, CDR1 is SGHRS, CDR2 YFSETQ.

This chain joins TRBV6-1 and TRBJ2-3; 10 nucleotides agree with TRBD2. The CDR3 consists of 15 residues. The junction had 1 base not matched to a gene; V was cut back by 0 bases and J by 4 bases. Germline values: CDR1 MNHNS, CDR2 SASEGT. The CDR3 loop is CASSEAAGGPDTQYF. CDR3 coding DNA: TGTGCCAGCAGTGAAGCAGCGGGGGGGCCAGATACGCAGTATTTT.

The genes are TRBV18 and TRBJ1-1; no reliable D call. This CDR3 has 14 amino acids. Germline loops: CDR1 KGHSH, CDR2 LQKENI. V was pared by 0 bases and J by 1 base, with 6 bases between. CDR3 in amino acids: CASSPPSRNTEAFF. In DNA, the CDR3 is TGTGCCAGCTCACCACCTAGCCGGAACACTGAAGCTTTCTTT.

The V and J genes are TRBV10-3 and TRBJ1-5; tentative D call: TRBD1 (5 bases). The CDR3 covers 16 residues. Germline assignment: CDR1 ENHRY and CDR2 SYGVKD. V shed 0 bases and J shed 7 bases, with 16 bases lying between them. In DNA, the CDR3 is TGTGCCATCAGTGAGTCGATTCTTCAGGGATTCCAGCCCCAGCATTTT. This translates into CAISESILQGFQPQHF.

This clone appeared a single time. V gene TRBV7-9 combines with J gene TRBJ2-5; D is ambiguous. Germline V gene sequence: CDR1 SEHNR, CDR2 FQNEAQ (reference sequence). Trimming stripped 1 base from V and 13 bases from J, with 13 bases between. There are 12 residues in the CDR3. The CDR3 reads CASSLDYADRYF. For the CDR3, the DNA is TGTGCCAGCAGCTTAGATTACGCGGATCGGTACTTC.

The rearrangement links TRBV7-9 to TRBJ2-5; weak D call: TRBD1 (5 bases). This CDR3 region has 15 residues. Germline V gene sequence: CDR1 SEHNR, CDR2 FQNEAQ (reference sequence). V lost 5 bases and J lost 5, with 18 bases in between. The CDR3 nucleotides are TGTGCCAGCAGCCCCGGACAAGCCCCATTCGAGACCCAGTACTTC. This sequence encodes CASSPGQAPFETQYF.

The chain combines TRBV2 with TRBJ1-3; tentative D call: TRBD1 (6 bases). The V gene lost 4 bases and the J gene lost 2 bases, with 9 bases spanning the gap. CDR3 length equals 14 residues. CDR1 and CDR2 from the germline V gene are SNHLY and FYNNEI. CDR3 DNA sequence: TGTGCCAGCAGTGTGTCAGGGGCTGGAAACACCATATATTTT. This sequence encodes CASSVSGAGNTIYF. Full variable domain (rest looked up from reference TRBV2 and TRBJ1-3): EPEVTQTPSHQVTQMGQEVILRCVPISNHLYFYWYRQILGQKVEFLVSFYNNEISEKSEIFDDQFSVERPDGSNFTLKIRSTKLEDSAMYFCASSVSGAGNTIYFGEGSWLTVV.

The V call is TRBV7-2, the J call TRBJ1-6; D not resolved. The CDR3 is made up of 16 amino acids. V was pared by 6 bases and J by 7 bases, with 19 bases between. CDR1 and CDR2 (germline): SGHTA, FQGNSA. The CDR3 sequence: CASRPRYSTGNSPLHF. In nucleotides, the CDR3 is TGTGCCAGCAGACCGAGGTATTCGACGGGAAATTCACCCCTCCACTTT.

The V call is TRBV4-1, the J call TRBJ2-2; TRBD2 matches at 7 bases. Per the germline V gene, CDR1 is MGHRA and CDR2 is YSYEKL. The CDR3 loop spans 18 amino acids. J gave up 2 bases and V 0 bases, and 9 bases lay outside the gene matches. The CDR3 here is CASSQEGVAGVNTGELFF. The CDR3 DNA is TGCGCCAGCAGCCAAGAGGGGGTGGCGGGGGTCAACACCGGGGAGCTGTTTTTT.

The rearrangement uses TRBV7-3 and TRBJ1-2, with 10 nucleotides matching TRBD1. Per germline, CDR1 SGHTA and CDR2 FQGTGA. The CDR3 has 16 amino acids. The ends lost 5 bases at V and 3 bases at J; junction bases unmatched: 9. The CDR3 sequence: CASSPTGGASYYGYTF. CDR3 coding DNA: TGTGCCAGCAGCCCGACAGGGGGCGCCTCATACTATGGCTACACCTTC.

The CDR3 loop reads CASRVRMGQGTNQPQHF. The DNA of the CDR3 is TGTGCCAGCAGGGTTCGTATGGGACAGGGGACCAATCAGCCCCAGCATTTT. This rearrangement joins TRBV14 to TRBJ1-5; 10 bases are shared with TRBD1. The germline V gene has CDR1 SGHDN and CDR2 FVKESK. This CDR3 spans 17 amino acids. The V and J ends lost 6 bases and 3 bases, in that order; junction bases with no gene match: 11.

The gene calls are TRBV18 and TRBJ1-6; D is perhaps TRBD1 (5 bases). Between the trimmed V and J ends, which lost 4 bases and 8 bases, there was a span of 12 bases. The CDR3 covers 14 residues. CDR1 is KGHSH, CDR2 LQKENI, per germline. The CDR3 here is CASSLGRADSPLHF. CDR3 bases: TGTGCCAGCTCACTTGGCAGGGCGGATTCACCCCTCCACTTT.